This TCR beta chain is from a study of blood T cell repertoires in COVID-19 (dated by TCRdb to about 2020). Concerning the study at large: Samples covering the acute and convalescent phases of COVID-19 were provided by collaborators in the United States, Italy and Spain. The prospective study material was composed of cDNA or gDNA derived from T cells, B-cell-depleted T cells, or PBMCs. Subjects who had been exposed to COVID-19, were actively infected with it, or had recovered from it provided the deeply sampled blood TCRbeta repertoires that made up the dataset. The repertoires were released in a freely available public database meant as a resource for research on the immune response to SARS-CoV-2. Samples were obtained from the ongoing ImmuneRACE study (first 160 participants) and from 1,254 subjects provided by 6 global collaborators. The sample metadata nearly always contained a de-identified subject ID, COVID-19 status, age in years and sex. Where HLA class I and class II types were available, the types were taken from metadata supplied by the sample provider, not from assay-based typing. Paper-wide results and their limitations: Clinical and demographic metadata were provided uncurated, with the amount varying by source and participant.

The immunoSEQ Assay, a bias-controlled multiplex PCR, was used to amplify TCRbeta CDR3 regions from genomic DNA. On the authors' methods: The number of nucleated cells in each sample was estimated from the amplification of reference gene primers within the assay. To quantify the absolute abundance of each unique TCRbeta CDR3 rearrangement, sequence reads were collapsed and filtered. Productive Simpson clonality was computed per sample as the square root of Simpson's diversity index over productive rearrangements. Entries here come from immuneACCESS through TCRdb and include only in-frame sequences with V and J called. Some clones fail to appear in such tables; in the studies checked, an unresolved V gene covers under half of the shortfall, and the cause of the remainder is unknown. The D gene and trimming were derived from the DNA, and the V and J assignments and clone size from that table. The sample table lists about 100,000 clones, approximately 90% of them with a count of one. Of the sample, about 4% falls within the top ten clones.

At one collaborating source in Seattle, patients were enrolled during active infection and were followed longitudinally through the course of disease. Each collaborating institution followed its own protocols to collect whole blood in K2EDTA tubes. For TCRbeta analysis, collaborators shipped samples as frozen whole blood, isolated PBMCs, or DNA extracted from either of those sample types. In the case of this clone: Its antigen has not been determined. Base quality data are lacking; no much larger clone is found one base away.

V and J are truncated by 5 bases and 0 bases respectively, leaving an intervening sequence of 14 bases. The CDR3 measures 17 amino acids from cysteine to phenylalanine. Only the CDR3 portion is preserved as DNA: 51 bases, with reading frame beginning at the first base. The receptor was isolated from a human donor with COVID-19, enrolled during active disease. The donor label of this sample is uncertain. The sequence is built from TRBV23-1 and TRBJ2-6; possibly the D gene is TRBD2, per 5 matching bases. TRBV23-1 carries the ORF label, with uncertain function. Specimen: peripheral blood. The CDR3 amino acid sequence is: CASSFADGDSGANVLTF. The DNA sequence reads TGCGCCAGCAGTTTCGCCGACGGGGACTCTGGGGCCAACGTCCTGACTTTC.